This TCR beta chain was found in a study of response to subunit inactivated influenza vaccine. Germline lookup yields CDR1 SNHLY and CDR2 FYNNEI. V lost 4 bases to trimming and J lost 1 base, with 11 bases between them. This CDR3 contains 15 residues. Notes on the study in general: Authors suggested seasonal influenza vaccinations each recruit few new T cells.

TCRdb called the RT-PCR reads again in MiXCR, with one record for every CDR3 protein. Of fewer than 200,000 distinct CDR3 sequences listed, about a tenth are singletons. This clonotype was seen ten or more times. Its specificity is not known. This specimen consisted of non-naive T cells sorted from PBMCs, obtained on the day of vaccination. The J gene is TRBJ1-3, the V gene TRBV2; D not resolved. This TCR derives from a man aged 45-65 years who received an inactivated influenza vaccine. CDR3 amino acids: CASSVETLSGNTIYF. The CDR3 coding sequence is TGTGCCAGCAGTGTGGAGACACTTTCTGGAAACACCATATATTTT.